This TCR beta chain is drawn from a study of yellow fever vaccine responses in identical twins listed by TCRdb under 2018. With regard to the full study: The study precisely tracked vaccine-responding T cell clones in identical twins.

Receptor amplification or capture employed RT-PCR. This sample was sequenced with an Illumina HiSeq 2500. The raw public data were reprocessed by TCRdb itself: fastp quality trimming at Q25, MiXCR clonotype calling, in-frame beta chains only. CDR3 protein sequences are deduplicated, and each keeps its most common genes and DNA. The sample has about 19,000 distinct CDR3 sequences on record, approximately 68% of them singletons. Of the sample, around 2% falls within the top ten clones. Details on this clonotype: It lacks a known antigen. Base qualities were left out, and no much larger clone turns up one base away.

The full study reports these points: According to the authors, in identical twins the way T cells responded to vaccination appeared partly convergent and partly personalized.

The sequence came from a woman aged 18 to 35 who received the yellow fever vaccine. Donor details come from another sample of the same person, matched by shared clones. The material sequenced was T cells from blood (PBMCs), unsorted or a sorted subset (not recorded which), taken before or after yellow fever vaccination (not recorded which).

The CDR3 protein sequence reads: CASSQEAAYQETQYF. In nucleotides, the sequence is TGTGCCAGCAGCCAAGAAGCGGCCTACCAAGAGACCCAGTACTTC. The V gene is TRBV3-1 and the J gene is TRBJ2-5, with a tentative D gene TRBD2 over 5 matching bases. Including the terminal cysteine and phenylalanine, the CDR3 comprises 15 residues. The sequence is cut down to CDR3 DNA, 45 bases in frame from base 1. V was cut back by 0 bases and J by 0 bases, leaving a gap of 8 bases between them. Sequences LGHDT (CDR1) and YNNKEL (CDR2) are obtained from the germline V gene (reference sequence).